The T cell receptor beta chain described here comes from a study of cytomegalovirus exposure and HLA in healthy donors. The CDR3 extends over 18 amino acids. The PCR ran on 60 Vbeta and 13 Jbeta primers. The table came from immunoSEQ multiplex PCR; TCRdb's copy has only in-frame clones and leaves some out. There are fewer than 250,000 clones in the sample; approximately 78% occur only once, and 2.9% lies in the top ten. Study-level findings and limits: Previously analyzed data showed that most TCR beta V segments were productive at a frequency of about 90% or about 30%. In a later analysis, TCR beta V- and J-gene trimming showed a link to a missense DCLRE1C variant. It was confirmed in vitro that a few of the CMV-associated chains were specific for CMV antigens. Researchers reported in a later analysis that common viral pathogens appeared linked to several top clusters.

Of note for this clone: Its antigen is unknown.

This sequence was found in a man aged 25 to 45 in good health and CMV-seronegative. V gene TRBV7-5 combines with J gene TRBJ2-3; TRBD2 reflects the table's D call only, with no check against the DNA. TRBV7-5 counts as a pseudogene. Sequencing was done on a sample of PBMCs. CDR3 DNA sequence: TGTGCCAGAACTAGCGGGGGGGCCTTTTGGCCTTATCGGGATACGCAGTATTTT. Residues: CARTSGGAFWPYRDTQYF.